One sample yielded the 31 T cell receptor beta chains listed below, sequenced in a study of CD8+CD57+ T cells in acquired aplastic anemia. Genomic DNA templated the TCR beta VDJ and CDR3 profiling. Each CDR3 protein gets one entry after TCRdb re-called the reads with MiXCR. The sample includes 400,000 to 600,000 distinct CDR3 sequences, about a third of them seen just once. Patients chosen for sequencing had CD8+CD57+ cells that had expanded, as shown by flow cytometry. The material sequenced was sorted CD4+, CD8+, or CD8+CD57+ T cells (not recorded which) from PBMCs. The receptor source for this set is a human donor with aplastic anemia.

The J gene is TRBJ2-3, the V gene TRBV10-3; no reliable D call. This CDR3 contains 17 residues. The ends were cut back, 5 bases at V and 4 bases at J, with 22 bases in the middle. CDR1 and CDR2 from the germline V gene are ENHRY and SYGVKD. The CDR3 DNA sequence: TGTGCCATCAGTTGGACGCGGCGGATCAATGAGGCAGATACGCAGTATTTT. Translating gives CAISWTRRINEADTQYF.

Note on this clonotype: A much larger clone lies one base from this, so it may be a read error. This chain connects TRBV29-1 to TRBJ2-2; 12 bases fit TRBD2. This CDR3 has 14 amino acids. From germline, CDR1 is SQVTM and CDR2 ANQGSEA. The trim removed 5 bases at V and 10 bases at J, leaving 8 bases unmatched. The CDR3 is CSVSGLAGPEELFF. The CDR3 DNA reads TGCAGCGTTTCCGGACTAGCGGGACCCGAGGAGCTGTTTTTT.

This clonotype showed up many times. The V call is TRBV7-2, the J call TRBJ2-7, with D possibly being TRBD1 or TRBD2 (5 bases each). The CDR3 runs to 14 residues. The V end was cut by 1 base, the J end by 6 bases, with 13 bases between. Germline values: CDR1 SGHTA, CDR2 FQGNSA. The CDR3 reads CASSLVLRGAEQYF. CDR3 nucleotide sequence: TGTGCCAGCAGCTTAGTTCTCCGGGGCGCCGAGCAGTACTTC.

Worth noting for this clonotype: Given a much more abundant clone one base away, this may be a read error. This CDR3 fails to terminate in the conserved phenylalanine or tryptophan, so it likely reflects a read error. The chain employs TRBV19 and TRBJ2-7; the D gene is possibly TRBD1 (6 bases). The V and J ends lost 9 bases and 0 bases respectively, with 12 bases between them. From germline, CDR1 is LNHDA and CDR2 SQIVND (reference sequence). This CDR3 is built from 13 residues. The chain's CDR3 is CASTGTSSYEQYL. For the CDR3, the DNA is TGTGCCAGCACCGGGACAAGCTCCTACGAGCAGTACCTC.

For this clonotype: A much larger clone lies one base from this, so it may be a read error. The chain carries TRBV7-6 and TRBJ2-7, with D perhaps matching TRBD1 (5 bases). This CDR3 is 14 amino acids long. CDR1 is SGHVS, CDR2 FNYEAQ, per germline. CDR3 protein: CAGSFIRGSYEQYF. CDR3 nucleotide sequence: TGTGCCGGCAGCTTCATAAGGGGCTCCTACGAGCAGTACTTC.

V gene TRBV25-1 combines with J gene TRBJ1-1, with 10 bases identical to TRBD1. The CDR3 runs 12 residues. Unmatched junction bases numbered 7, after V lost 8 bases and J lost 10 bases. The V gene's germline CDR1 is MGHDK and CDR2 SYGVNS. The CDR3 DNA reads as TGTGCCAGCTCACCGAGGGACAGGGGAGCTTTCTTT. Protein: CASSPRDRGAFF.

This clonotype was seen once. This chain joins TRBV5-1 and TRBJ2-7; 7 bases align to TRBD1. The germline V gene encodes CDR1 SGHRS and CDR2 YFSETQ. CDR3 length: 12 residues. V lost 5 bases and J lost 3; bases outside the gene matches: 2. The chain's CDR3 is CASSNRGYEQYF. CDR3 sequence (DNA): TGCGCCAGCAGTAACAGGGGCTACGAGCAGTACTTC.

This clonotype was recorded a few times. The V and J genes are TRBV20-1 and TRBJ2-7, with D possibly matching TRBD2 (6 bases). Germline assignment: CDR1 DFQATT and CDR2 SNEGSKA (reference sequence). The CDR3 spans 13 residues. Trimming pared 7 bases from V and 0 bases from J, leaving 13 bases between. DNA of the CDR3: TGCAGTGTTCCGACCGGGAGCTCCTACGAGCAGTACTTC. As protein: CSVPTGSSYEQYF.

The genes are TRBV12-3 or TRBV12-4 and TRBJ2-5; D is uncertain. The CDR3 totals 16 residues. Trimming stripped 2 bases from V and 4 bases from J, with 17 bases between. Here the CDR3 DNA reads TGTGCCAGCAGTTTAATGCCCTTTGAACCACCAGAGACCCAGTACTTC. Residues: CASSLMPFEPPETQYF.

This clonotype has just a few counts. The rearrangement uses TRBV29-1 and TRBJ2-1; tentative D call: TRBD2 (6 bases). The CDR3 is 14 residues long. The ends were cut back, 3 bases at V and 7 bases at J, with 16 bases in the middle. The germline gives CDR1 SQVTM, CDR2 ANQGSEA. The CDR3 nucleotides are TGCAGCGTTGAGGGGGTTAGCGGAGCTAATGAGCAGTTCTTC. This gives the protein CSVEGVSGANEQFF.

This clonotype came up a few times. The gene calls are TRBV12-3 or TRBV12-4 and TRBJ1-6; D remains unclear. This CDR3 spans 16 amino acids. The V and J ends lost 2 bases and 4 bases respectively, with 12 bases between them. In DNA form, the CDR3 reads TGTGCCAGCAGTTTATCATTAACCGGGTATAATTCACCCCTCCACTTT. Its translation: CASSLSLTGYNSPLHF.

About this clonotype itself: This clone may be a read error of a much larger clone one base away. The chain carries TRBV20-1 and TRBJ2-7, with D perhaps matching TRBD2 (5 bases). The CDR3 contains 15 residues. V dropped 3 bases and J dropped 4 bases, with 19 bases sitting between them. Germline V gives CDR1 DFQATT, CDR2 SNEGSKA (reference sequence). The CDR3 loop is CSARPLGGPQYEQYF. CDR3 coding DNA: TGCAGTGCTAGGCCTCTTGGCGGGCCCCAATACGAGCAGTACTTC.

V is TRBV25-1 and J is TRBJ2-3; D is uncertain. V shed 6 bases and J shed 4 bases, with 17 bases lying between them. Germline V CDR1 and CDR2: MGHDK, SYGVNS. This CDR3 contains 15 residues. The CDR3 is CASSQDEWPSDTQYF. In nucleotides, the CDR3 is TGTGCCAGCAGCCAAGATGAATGGCCATCAGATACGCAGTATTTT.

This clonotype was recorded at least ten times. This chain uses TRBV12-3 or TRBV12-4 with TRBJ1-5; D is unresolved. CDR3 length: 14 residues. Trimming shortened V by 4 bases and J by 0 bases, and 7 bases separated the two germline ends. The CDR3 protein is CASSSAISNQPQHF. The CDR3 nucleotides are TGTGCCAGCAGTTCGGCGATTAGCAATCAGCCCCAGCATTTT.

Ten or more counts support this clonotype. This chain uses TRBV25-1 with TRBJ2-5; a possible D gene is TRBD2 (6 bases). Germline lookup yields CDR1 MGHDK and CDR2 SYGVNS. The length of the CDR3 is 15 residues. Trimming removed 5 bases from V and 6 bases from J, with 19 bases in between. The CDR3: CASSRGGEILKTQYF. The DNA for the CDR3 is TGTGCCAGCAGTCGGGGCGGGGAGATTTTAAAGACCCAGTACTTC.

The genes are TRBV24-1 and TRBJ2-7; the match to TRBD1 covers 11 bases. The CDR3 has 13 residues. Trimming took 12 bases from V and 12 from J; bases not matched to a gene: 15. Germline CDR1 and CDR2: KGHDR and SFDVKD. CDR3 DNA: TGTGCCGCCAAAGAGGACGGGACAGGGGGTTGGTACTTC. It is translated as CAAKEDGTGGWYF.

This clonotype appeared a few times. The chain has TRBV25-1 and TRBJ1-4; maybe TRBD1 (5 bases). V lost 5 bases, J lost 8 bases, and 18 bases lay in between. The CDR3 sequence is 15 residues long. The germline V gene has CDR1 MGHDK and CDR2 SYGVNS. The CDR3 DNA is TGTGCCAGCAGTCCCCGTTTAGGGGAGCGGGAAAAACTGTTTTTT. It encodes CASSPRLGEREKLFF.

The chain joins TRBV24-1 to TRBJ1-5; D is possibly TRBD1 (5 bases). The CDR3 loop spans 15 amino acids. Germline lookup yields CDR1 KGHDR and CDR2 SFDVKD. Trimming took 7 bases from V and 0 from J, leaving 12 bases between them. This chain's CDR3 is CATSQGTRSNQPQHF. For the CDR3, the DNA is TGTGCCACCAGCCAGGGTACCCGTAGCAATCAGCCCCAGCATTTT.

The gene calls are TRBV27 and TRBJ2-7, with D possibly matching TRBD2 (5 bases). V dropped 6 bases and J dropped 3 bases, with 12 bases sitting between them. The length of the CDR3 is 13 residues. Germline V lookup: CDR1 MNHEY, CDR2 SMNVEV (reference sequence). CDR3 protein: CASRLRRSYEQYF. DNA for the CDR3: TGTGCCAGCAGGCTGAGGAGGAGCTACGAGCAGTACTTC.

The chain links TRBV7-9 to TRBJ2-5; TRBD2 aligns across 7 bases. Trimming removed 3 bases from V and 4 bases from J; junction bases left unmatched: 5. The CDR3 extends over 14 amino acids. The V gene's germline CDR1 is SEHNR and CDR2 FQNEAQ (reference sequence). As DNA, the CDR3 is TGTGCCAGCAGCTTTTGGGGGGGAGGAGAGACCCAGTACTTC. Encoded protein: CASSFWGGGETQYF.

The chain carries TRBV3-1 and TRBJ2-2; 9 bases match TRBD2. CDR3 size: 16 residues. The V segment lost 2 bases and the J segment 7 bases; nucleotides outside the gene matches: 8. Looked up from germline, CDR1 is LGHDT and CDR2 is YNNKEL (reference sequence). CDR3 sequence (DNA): TGTGCCAGCAGCCAAATAGCGGGAGCTGGTGGCGGGGAGCTGTTTTTT. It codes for CASSQIAGAGGGELFF.

The CDR3 region has the DNA TGTGCCAGCACCCACTTAGATGAGCAGTACTTC. Amino acids: CASTHLDEQYF. The chain joins TRBV6-1 to TRBJ2-7, with unresolved D. Between the trimmed V and J ends, which lost 7 bases and 7 bases, there was a span of 11 bases. Germline values: CDR1 MNHNS, CDR2 SASEGT. The CDR3 consists of 11 residues.

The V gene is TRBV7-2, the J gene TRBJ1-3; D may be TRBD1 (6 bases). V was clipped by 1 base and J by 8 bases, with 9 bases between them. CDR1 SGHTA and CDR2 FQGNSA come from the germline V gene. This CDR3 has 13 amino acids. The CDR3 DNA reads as TGTGCCAGCAGCTTAGAGGGGGGTGACACCATATATTTT. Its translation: CASSLEGGDTIYF. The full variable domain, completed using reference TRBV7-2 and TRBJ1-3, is GAGVSQSPSNKVTEKGKDVELRCDPISGHTALYWYRQSLGQGLEFLIYFQGNSAPDKSGLPSDRFSAERTGGSVSTLTIQRTQQEDSAVYLCASSLEGGDTIYFGEGSWLTVV.

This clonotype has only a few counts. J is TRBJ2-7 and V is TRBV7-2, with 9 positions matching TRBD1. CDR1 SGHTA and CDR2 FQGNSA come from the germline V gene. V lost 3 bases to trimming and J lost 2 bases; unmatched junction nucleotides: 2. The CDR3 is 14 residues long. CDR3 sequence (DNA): TGTGCCAGCAGCTTTGACAGGGGGACCTACGAGCAGTACTTC. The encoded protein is CASSFDRGTYEQYF.

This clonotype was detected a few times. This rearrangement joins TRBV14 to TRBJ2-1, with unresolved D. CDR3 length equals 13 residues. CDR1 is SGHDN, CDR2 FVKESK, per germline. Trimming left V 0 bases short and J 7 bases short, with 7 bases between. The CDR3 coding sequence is TGTGCCAGCAGCCAAGATTTGGGGAATGAGCAGTTCTTC. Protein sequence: CASSQDLGNEQFF.

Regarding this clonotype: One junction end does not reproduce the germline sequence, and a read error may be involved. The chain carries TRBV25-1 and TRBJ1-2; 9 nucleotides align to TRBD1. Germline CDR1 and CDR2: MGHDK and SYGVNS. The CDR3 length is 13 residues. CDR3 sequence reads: CTSSRTGDYGYTF. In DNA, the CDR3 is TGTACCAGCAGTAGGACAGGGGACTATGGCTACACCTTC.

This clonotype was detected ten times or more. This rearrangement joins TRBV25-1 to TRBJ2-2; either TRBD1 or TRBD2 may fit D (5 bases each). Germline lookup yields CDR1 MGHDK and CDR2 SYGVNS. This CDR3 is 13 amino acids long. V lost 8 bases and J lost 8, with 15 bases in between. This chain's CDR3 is CASGGREWGELFF. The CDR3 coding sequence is TGTGCCAGCGGGGGAAGGGAATGGGGGGAGCTGTTTTTT.

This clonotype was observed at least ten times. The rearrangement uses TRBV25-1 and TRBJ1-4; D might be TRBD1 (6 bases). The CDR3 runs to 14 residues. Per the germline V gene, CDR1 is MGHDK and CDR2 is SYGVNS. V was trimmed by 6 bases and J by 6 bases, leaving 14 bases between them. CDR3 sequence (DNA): TGTGCCAGCAGAAACCGGGACAAACATGAAAAACTGTTTTTT. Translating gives CASRNRDKHEKLFF.

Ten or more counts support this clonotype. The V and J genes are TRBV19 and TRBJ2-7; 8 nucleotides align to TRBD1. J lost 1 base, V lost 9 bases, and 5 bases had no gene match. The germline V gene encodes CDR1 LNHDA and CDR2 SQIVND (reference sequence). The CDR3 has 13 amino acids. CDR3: CASSRQGSYEQYF. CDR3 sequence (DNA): TGTGCCAGCTCGAGACAGGGGTCCTACGAGCAGTACTTC.

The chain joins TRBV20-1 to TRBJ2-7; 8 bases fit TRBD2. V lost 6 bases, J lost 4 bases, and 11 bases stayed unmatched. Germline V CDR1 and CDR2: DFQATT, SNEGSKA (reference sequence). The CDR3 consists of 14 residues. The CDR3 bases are TGCAGTGCCCTTTCGAAGGTAGCGGGGTACGAGCAGTACTTC. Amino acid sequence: CSALSKVAGYEQYF.

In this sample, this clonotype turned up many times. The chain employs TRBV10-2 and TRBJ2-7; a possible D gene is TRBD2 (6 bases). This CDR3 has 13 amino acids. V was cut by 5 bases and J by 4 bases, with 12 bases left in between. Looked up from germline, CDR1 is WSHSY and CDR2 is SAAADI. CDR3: CASSPTRDYEQYF. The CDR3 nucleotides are TGCGCCAGCAGTCCTACGCGGGATTACGAGCAGTACTTC.